This T cell receptor beta chain was profiled in a study of monozygotic twins with inflammatory bowel disease (dated by TCRdb to between 2017 and 2020). For the study in its entirety: The complete study included about 28 monozygotic twin pairs: 19 IBD-discordant Danish pairs and nine German pairs, of which four were IBD-concordant and five were IBD-discordant. Disease-associated traits were sought mainly through comparisons between IBD patients and their genetically identical healthy co-twins within discordant pairs. Each individual had, on average, about 151 000 unique TCRalpha sequences and 181 000 unique TCRbeta sequences available for analysis.

From the germline V gene (reference sequence), CDR1 is LNHDA and CDR2 is SQIVND. The CDR3 spans 13 residues, from the cysteine through the phenylalanine. DNA for this receptor is not on file. With respect to this clonotype: The specificity of this receptor is unknown.

The method behind the library was 5' RACE. For each TCR library, approximately 3.5 ug of total RNA was used. cDNA was synthesized with SMARTScribe reverse transcriptase in eight separate reactions per sample. Unique molecular identifiers containing a 6-nucleotide sample barcode were introduced through template switching during cDNA synthesis. TCRalpha and TCRbeta cDNA was amplified in two nested PCRs of around 15 and 10 cycles, and bead purification was carried out after each PCR. Before amplification, the cDNA was treated with uracil DNA-glycosylase and purified using the QIAquick PCR purification kit. The second PCR was the step at which Illumina TruSeq-compatible adapters and sample-specific barcodes were added. TapeStation and Qubit were used to check library quality and concentration, and 5 ng of each library went into the pool. Sequencing of pooled libraries was carried out on an Illumina HiSeq2500 single-index Rapid Run using 2 x 100 bp reads and custom sequencing primers. The study's processing was this. MiGEC version 1.2.6 was used for UMI-based consensus assembly, which corrected PCR and sequencing errors. MiXCR version 2.1.1 was used for V(D)J alignment, clonotype assembly and CDR3 extraction. Normalisation of gene usage, clonotype sharing and MAIT/NKT TCR abundance was achieved by analysing the top 1000, 10 000 and 20 000 clonotypes per sample. Diversity was computed as the inverse Simpson index with the vegan R package after downsampling to 27 000 UMIs. Paired Mann-Whitney U tests were applied to discordant twin pairs, with Benjamini-Hochberg correction for multiple testing. The reads went through TCRdb reprocessing, and each CDR3 protein sequence gets one entry with no DNA. None of the V and J calls come from the authors' own analysis; TCRdb made them. The table held for this sample gives 400,000 to 500,000 distinct CDR3 sequences. Roughly 2.5% of the sample lies in the top ten.

Broader findings and caveats from the paper: Different T cell subtypes could not be distinguished in the analysis. Repertoire similarity did not differ between concordant and discordant twins, which could be due to limited statistical power. Because patients were on differing immunosuppressive treatments, the repertoires may have picked up extra background noise and inter-individual variability. No single strong signal or clonotype linked to IBD turned up in the results, so the idea that one exists was not supported. A decrease in TCRbeta repertoire diversity, as measured by inverse Simpson index, was observed in IBD patients compared with their healthy co-twins. Compared with healthy twins, IBD patients had fewer clonotypes in common with other individuals, a difference most pronounced in patients showing signs of disease activity.

From each donor, a roughly 2.7 ml peripheral blood sample was collected into PAXgene tubes and kept at -80 degrees C. Total RNA was isolated from whole blood with the PAXgene blood miRNA kit on an automated QIAcube, without T cell sorting. Peripheral blood from monozygotic twin pairs who were concordant or discordant for inflammatory bowel disease underwent deep TCRalpha and TCRbeta repertoire profiling using unique molecular barcoding. Smoking habits were recorded for all twin pairs, with individuals classified as current, former or never smokers. This receptor was identified in a human donor with ulcerative colitis or Crohn's disease, or a healthy co-twin of an affected twin (not recorded which). Specimen: blood. The V and J genes are TRBV19 and TRBJ1-5; TCRdb outputs TRBD1, but without DNA this stays unchecked. The CDR3 here reads CASSPRVDQPQHF.